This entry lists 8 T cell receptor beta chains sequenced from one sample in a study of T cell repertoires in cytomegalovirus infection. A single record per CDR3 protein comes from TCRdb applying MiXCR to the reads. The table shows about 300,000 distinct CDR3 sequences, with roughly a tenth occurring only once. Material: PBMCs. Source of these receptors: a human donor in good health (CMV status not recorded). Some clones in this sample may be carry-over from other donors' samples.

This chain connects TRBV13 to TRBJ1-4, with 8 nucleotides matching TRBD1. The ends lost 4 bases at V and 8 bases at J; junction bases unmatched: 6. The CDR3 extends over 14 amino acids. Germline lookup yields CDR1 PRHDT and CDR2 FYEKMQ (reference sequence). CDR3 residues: CASSSDRVREKLFF. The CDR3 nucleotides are TGTGCCAGCAGCTCGGACAGGGTGCGGGAAAAACTGTTTTTT.

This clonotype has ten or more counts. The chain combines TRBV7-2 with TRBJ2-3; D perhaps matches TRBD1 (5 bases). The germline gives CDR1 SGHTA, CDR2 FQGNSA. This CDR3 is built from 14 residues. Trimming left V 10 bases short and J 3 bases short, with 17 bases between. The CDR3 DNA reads TGTGCCACCGCCAGGGATGGTAGGACAGATACGCAGTATTTT. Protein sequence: CATARDGRTDTQYF.

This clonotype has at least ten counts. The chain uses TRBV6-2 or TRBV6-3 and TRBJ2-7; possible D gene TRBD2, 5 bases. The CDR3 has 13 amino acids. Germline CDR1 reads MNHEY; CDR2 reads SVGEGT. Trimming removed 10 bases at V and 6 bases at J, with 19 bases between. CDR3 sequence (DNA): TGTGCCAACAAGCTGGGCCCCGGAGGCGAGCAGTACGTC. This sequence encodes CANKLGPGGEQYV.

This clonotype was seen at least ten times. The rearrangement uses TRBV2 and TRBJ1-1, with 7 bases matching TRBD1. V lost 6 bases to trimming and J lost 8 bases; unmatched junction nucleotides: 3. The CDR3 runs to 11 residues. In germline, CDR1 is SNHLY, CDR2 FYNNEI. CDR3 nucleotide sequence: TGTGCCAGCAGGGGACAGTTAGAAGCTTTCTTT. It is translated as CASRGQLEAFF. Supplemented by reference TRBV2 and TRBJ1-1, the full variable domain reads EPEVTQTPSHQVTQMGQEVILRCVPISNHLYFYWYRQILGQKVEFLVSFYNNEISEKSEIFDDQFSVERPDGSNFTLKIRSTKLEDSAMYFCASRGQLEAFFGQGTRLTVV.

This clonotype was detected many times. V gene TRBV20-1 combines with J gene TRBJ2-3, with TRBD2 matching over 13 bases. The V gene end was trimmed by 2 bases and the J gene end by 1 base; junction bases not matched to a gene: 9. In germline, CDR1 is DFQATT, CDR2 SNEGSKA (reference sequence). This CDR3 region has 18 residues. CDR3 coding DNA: TGCAGTGCTAGATACAGACTAGCGGGGGGACCGGGCACAGATACGCAGTATTTT. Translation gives CSARYRLAGGPGTDTQYF.

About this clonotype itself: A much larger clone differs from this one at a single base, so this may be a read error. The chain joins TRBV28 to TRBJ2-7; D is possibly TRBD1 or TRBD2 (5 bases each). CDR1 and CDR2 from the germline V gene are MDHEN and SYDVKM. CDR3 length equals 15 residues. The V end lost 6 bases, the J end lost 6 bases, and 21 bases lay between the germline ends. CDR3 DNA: TGTGCCAGCAGCGGGGACCCCAGGGAGTTGGGCGAGCAGTACTTC. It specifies CASSGDPRELGEQYF. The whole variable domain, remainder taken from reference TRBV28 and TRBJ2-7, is DVKVTQSSRYLVKRTGEKVFLECVQDMDHENMFWYRQDPGLGLRLIYFSYDVKMKEKGDIPEGYSVSREKKERFSLILESASTNQTSMYLCASSGDPRELGEQYFGPGTRLTVT.

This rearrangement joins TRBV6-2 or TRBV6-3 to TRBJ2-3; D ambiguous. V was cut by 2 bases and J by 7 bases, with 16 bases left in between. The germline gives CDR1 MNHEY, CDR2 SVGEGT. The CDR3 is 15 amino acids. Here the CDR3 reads CASSYTGRRRNTQYF. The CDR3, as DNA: TGTGCCAGCAGTTACACGGGCCGTCGCAGGAATACGCAGTATTTT.

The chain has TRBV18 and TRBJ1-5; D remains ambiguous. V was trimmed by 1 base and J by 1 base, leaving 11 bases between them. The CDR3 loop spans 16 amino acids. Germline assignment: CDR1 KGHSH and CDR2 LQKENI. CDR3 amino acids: CASSPLGQGSNQPQHF. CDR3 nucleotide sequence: TGTGCCAGCTCACCACTGGGCCAAGGGAGCAATCAGCCCCAGCATTTT.